This T cell receptor beta chain emerged from a study of spatial heterogeneity in lung cancer. On the study more broadly: The library had UMIs, and each TCR and UMI pair averaged more than ten raw reads.

Documented time point: sample taken at primary tumor resection. From tumor, nontumor lung or frozen PBMC, whole RNA was taken unsorted for sequencing. The 65 or so donors had untreated early-stage non-small cell lung cancer. Every molecule of TCR cDNA had its own unique molecular identifier. Using its own MiXCR run on the 5' RACE reads, TCRdb lists one record per CDR3 protein. The sample consists of some 100,000 distinct CDR3 sequences, roughly 10% of them appearing once. Germline CDR1 is SGDLS and CDR2 is YYNGEE. The CDR3 loop spans 14 amino acids. Losses at the gene ends were 0 bases for V and 6 bases for J; bases not matched to a gene: 6. Findings and caveats of the study: At resection, ubiquitous expanded tumor TCRs appeared in blood more than at follow-up.

This clonotype came up many times. Its cognate antigen is unknown. The chain uses TRBV9 and TRBJ2-7, with TRBD1 identical over 7 bases. The material was PBMCs, obtained at surgery. The clonotype comes from a male donor with early-stage non-small cell lung cancer. CDR3 in DNA: TGTGCCAGCAGCGTAGGGGACAGAGGGTCCGAGCAGTACTTC. Residues: CASSVGDRGSEQYF.